This is a list of T cell receptor beta chains from one sample in a study of read filtering for tumor transcriptome and immune sequencing. TCRdb processed the reads anew with MiXCR; each CDR3 protein has one entry. The sample has about 5,800 distinct CDR3 sequences; 20% to 25% are singletons. The sample taken for sequencing was a population of CD138-negative cells sorted from bone marrow. These receptors were obtained from a donor at least 40 years old with multiple myeloma. The conserved cysteine and the conserved F or W are not part of the CDR3 here.

v_call: TRBV6-6
j_call: TRBJ2-7
cdr3_aa: ASSHNPGGRVEQY

v_call: TRBV5-1
j_call: TRBJ2-7
cdr3_aa: ASSPGQGMGEQY

v_call: TRBV27
j_call: TRBJ1-1
cdr3_aa: ASCRGPRSSTEAF

v_call: TRBV27
j_call: TRBJ2-3
cdr3_aa: ASSSHGRSSDTQY

v_call: TRBV7-3
j_call: TRBJ2-6
cdr3_aa: ASSLGRGNSGANVLT

v_call: TRBV7-3
j_call: TRBJ2-7
cdr3_aa: ASSRDRAGEQY

v_call: TRBV19
j_call: TRBJ2-1
cdr3_aa: ASKMLAGEQF

v_call: TRBV4-2
j_call: TRBJ2-5
cdr3_aa: ASSQDVGGLAEETQY

v_call: TRBV25-1
j_call: TRBJ2-3
cdr3_aa: ASSESRDRESTDTQY

v_call: TRBV10-2
j_call: TRBJ2-7
cdr3_aa: ASSHSYEQY